This paragraph covers one T cell receptor beta chain sequence. Its antigen is currently unknown. Survey-level resolution applied to immunoSEQ assay v3.0. The method was immunoSEQ multiplex PCR; TCRdb's version includes in-frame clones alone and lacks a portion of them. The sample consists of 7,500 to 9,500 clones, roughly 89% of them appearing once. This entry comes from a study of long-term antiretroviral therapy in people with HIV. Germline V CDR1 and CDR2: SEHNR, FQNEAQ (reference sequence). Trimming left V 1 base short and J 5 bases short, with 4 bases between. The CDR3 runs 12 residues. Study observations and caveats: In the period from about 2003 to 2018, blood was collected, possibly under older ART regimens. Transplant donor controls retained higher diversity, though diversity increased after ART.

The source of this sequence is a man aged 25-45 years with HIV. V is TRBV7-9 and J is TRBJ2-3, with D uncertain. The material sequenced was unsorted PBMCs, taken 0.3 years before starting antiretroviral therapy. The CDR3 reads CASSLEGDTQYF. In DNA, the CDR3 is TGTGCCAGCAGCTTAGAGGGAGATACGCAGTATTTT.